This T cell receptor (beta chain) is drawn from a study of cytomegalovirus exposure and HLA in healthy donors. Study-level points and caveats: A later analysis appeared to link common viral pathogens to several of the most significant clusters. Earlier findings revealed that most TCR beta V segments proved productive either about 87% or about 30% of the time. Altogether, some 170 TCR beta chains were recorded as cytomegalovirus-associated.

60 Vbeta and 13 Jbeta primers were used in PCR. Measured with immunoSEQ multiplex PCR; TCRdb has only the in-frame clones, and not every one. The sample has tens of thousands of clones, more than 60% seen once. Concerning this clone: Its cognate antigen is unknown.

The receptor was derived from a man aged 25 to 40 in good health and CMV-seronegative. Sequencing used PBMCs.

This CDR3 reads CASTTVSSYEQYF. CDR3 coding DNA: TGTGCCAGCACGACAGTGAGCTCCTACGAGCAGTACTTC. This chain uses TRBV6-6 with TRBJ2-7, with D perhaps TRBD1 (5 bases). Germline lookup yields CDR1 MNHNY and CDR2 SVGAGI (reference sequence). Trimming shortened V by 7 bases and J by 0 bases, and 10 bases separated the two germline ends. The CDR3 sequence is 13 residues long.